The clone carrying this T cell receptor beta chain has more than one count but fewer than ten. The source of the sample is a study of blood T cell repertoires in COVID-19. Study-wide context: The study drew acute and convalescent COVID-19 samples from the United States, Italy and Spain.

Germline assignment: CDR1 MGHRA and CDR2 YSYEKL. The CDR3 contains 15 residues. Trimming removed 2 bases from V and 10 bases from J, with 15 bases in between. Sequencing was performed with immunoSEQ multiplex PCR; in TCRdb, only in-frame clones are kept and a portion is missing. Of roughly 230,000 clones in the sample, 70% to 90% were seen once. The origin of this receptor is a man aged 40-49 years with acute or convalescent COVID-19. The chain couples TRBV4-1 to TRBJ1-6; no clear D. Material: peripheral blood. The CDR3: CASSQSFSTESPLHF. The CDR3 nucleotides read TGCGCCAGCAGCCAATCTTTCTCTACAGAATCACCCCTCCACTTT.